One sample yielded the 10 T cell receptor beta chains listed below, sequenced in a study of blood T cells in healthy people across ages. A sample-barcoded 5' primer and a J-beta primer mix were used in a second PCR of roughly 7 to 11 cycles. TCRdb reprocessed the 5' RACE reads via MiXCR and lists one record per CDR3 protein. The sample includes about 1,500,000 distinct CDR3 sequences, over 25% seen only once; the top ten take 7% to 9%. The sample comprised blood. The receptors here all came from a woman younger than 45 in good health.

This clonotype showed up just a few times. The rearrangement joins TRBV20-1 to TRBJ2-2, with D hard to call. Trimming left V 1 base short and J 4 bases short, with 13 bases between. CDR1 is DFQATT and CDR2 is SNEGSKA in the germline V gene (reference sequence). The CDR3 extends over 15 amino acids. The CDR3 here is CSARVPAESTGELFF. As DNA, the CDR3 is TGCAGTGCTAGAGTTCCGGCGGAATCCACCGGGGAGCTGTTTTTT.

The chain joins TRBV27 to TRBJ2-1; 10 bases agree with TRBD2. J was trimmed by 6 bases and V by 6 bases; bases with no gene match: 8. This CDR3 is built from 15 residues. CDR1 and CDR2 (germline): MNHEY, SMNVEV (reference sequence). This CDR3 is CASSPRVAGGNEQFF. The CDR3 DNA follows: TGTGCCAGCAGCCCGCGGGTAGCGGGGGGCAATGAGCAGTTCTTC.

V usage is TRBV7-9 and J usage is TRBJ1-2; D unclear. Germline V CDR1 and CDR2: SEHNR, FQNEAQ (reference sequence). The V end was cut by 2 bases, the J end by 7 bases, with 8 bases between. The CDR3 runs to 12 residues. Here the CDR3 DNA reads TGTGCCAGCAGCTTAATGGGGTCTGGCTACACCTTC. Residues: CASSLMGSGYTF.

The chain employs TRBV24-1 and TRBJ2-1; TRBD2 agrees at 8 bases. Trimming removed 4 bases from V and 7 bases from J; junction bases left unmatched: 5. Germline-derived CDR1 and CDR2 are KGHDR and SFDVKD. This CDR3 has 14 amino acids. The CDR3 sequence is CATSETSGGNEQFF. The CDR3 DNA reads as TGTGCCACCAGTGAAACTAGCGGAGGGAATGAGCAGTTCTTC.

The CDR3 loop is CASSYRSGGPAYNEQFF. The CDR3 region has the DNA TGTGCCAGCAGTTACAGGAGCGGGGGGCCCGCCTACAATGAGCAGTTCTTC. This chain links TRBV6-2 or TRBV6-3 with TRBJ2-1, with TRBD2 identical over 9 bases. This CDR3 is 17 amino acids long. In germline, CDR1 is MNHEY, CDR2 SVGEGT. Trimming removed 2 bases from V and 2 bases from J; junction bases left unmatched: 7.

The chain uses TRBV12-3 or TRBV12-4 and TRBJ2-1; 12 nucleotides match TRBD2. Trimming cost V 6 bases and J 8 bases; bases outside gene matches: 11. This CDR3 region has 16 residues. The CDR3 nucleotides are TGTGCCAGCAGCCCCGTAAGACTAGCGGGAGCCCATGAGCAGTTCTTC. This codes for CASSPVRLAGAHEQFF.

This clonotype occurred many times. This chain joins TRBV27 and TRBJ2-7; D uncertain. In germline, CDR1 is MNHEY, CDR2 SMNVEV (reference sequence). This CDR3 contains 13 residues. Trimming cost V 6 bases and J 0 bases, with 9 bases left between them. The CDR3 sequence: CASSLSNSYEQYF. In nucleotides, the CDR3 is TGTGCCAGCAGCTTAAGCAACTCCTACGAGCAGTACTTC.

There are a few counts of this clonotype. The genes are TRBV15 and TRBJ2-7, with TRBD2 identical over 10 bases. The CDR3 is 18 residues long. V lost 1 base to trimming and J lost 6 bases; unmatched junction nucleotides: 15. CDR1 and CDR2 from the germline V gene are LNHNV and YYDKDF (reference sequence). The DNA of the CDR3 is TGTGCCACCAGCAGAGCCCCGACAGGTCTGGGACTAGCGCCCGAGCAGTACTTC. It codes for CATSRAPTGLGLAPEQYF.

With respect to this clonotype: A single base separates this from a much larger clone, so it may be a read error. The V gene is TRBV9, the J gene TRBJ1-5; the D gene is possibly TRBD1 (5 bases). The germline V and J ends were trimmed by 0 bases and 1 base, with 8 bases remaining between them. CDR3 length equals 15 residues. Germline CDR1 SGDLS, CDR2 YYNGEE. The CDR3 region is CASSVGEGSNQPQHF. The CDR3 DNA reads TGTGCCAGCAGCGTAGGCGAGGGGAGCAATCAGCCCCAGCATTTT.

This clonotype was seen once. V gene TRBV10-3 combines with J gene TRBJ1-4; D uncertain. Trimming removed 5 bases from V and 0 bases from J, with 7 bases in between. Germline V CDR1 and CDR2: ENHRY, SYGVKD. The CDR3 loop spans 14 amino acids. The CDR3 protein is CAISNGATNEKLFF. The CDR3 DNA reads as TGTGCCATCAGTAACGGGGCAACTAATGAAAAACTGTTTTTT.